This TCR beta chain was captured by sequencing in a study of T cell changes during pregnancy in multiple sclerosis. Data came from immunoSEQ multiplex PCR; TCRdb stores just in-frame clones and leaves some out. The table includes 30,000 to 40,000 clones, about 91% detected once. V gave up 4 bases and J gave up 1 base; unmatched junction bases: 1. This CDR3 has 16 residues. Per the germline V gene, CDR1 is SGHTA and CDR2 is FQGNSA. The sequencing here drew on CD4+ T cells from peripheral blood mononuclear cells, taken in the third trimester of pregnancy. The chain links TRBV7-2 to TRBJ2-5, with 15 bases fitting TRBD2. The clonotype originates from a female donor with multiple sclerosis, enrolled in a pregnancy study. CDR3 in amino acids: CASSSGLAGGQETQYF. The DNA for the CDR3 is TGTGCCAGCAGCTCGGGACTAGCGGGAGGCCAAGAGACCCAGTACTTC.